This TCR beta chain was captured in a study of blood T cell repertoires in COVID-19. As for the study in general: From T cells, B-cell-depleted T cells, or PBMCs came the material, which was cDNA or gDNA.

The germline gives CDR1 MNHEY, CDR2 SVGAGI. This CDR3 is 15 amino acids long. V was shortened by 3 bases and J by 6 bases, with 15 bases between the two germline ends. In the original analysis: Estimates of nucleated cell counts were drawn from the amplification of reference gene primers. Assay used: immunoSEQ multiplex PCR; TCRdb lists only in-frame clones, some missing. V, J and clone size were drawn from that table, and D and trimming were deduced from the DNA. The top ten hold approximately 10% of the sample, which has 200,000 to 250,000 clones, roughly 90% seen once. This clone was picked up one time. Cohorts were assigned according to the clinical history that participants reported.

This clonotype originated in a man between 18 and 35 years old with acute COVID-19. Sequencing input: PBMCs or T cells enriched from blood (not recorded which). The rearrangement uses TRBV6-5 and TRBJ2-1; tentatively, D is TRBD2 (5 bases). This CDR3 reads CASSYFRTGSNEQFF. CDR3 DNA: TGTGCCAGCAGTTATTTCAGGACTGGCAGCAATGAGCAGTTCTTC.